The 31 T cell receptor beta chains below come from one sample, sequenced in a study of CD8+CD57+ T cells in acquired aplastic anemia. Using genomic DNA as the template, TCR beta VDJ and CDR3 profiling was carried out. TCRdb recomputed calls from the reads with MiXCR, one row per CDR3 protein. In the table there are about 180,000 distinct CDR3 sequences, 40% to 50% of which are singletons. The specimen was sorted CD4+, CD8+, or CD8+CD57+ T cells (not recorded which) from PBMCs. These receptors were collected from a human donor in good health.

This clonotype has a count of ten or more. The chain is built from TRBV2 and TRBJ1-5; TRBD1 is a possible D gene (5 bases). Germline CDR1 SNHLY, CDR2 FYNNEI. The V and J ends lost 7 bases and 7 bases respectively, with 17 bases between them. This CDR3 region has 14 residues. CDR3 sequence: CASMGTGLRQPQHF. As DNA, the CDR3 is TGTGCCAGCATGGGCACGGGGCTGCGCCAGCCCCAGCATTTT. The full variable domain, its missing parts supplied by reference TRBV2 and TRBJ1-5, is EPEVTQTPSHQVTQMGQEVILRCVPISNHLYFYWYRQILGQKVEFLVSFYNNEISEKSEIFDDQFSVERPDGSNFTLKIRSTKLEDSAMYFCASMGTGLRQPQHFGDGTRLSIL.

This clonotype was seen many times. Here the CDR3 reads CASSLTTTGGADTQYF. In DNA form, the CDR3 reads TGTGCCAGCAGCTTAACGACCACGGGGGGGGCAGATACGCAGTATTTT. This rearrangement joins TRBV7-3 to TRBJ2-3; 8 nucleotides match TRBD2. The length of the CDR3 is 16 residues. CDR1 and CDR2 from the germline V gene are SGHTA and FQGTGA. Trimming at V came to 0 bases and at J to 4 bases, leaving 6 bases not matched to a gene.

This clonotype was seen only once. V and J are TRBV20-1 and TRBJ1-2; TRBD1 might be the D (5 bases). The CDR3 runs 16 residues. Germline lookup yields CDR1 DFQATT and CDR2 SNEGSKA (reference sequence). V lost 3 bases, J lost 0 bases, and 17 bases lay in between. The CDR3 here is CSARGDAGSANYGYTF. CDR3 nucleotide sequence: TGCAGTGCTAGGGGGGATGCAGGGTCTGCTAACTATGGCTACACCTTC.

The J gene is TRBJ2-1, the V gene TRBV29-1, with 9 bases aligning to TRBD2. Germline-derived CDR1 and CDR2 are SQVTM and ANQGSEA. This CDR3 contains 13 residues. J gave up 2 bases and V 8 bases, and 4 bases lay outside the gene matches. CDR3 coding DNA: TGCAGCCAAGTAGCGGGGGCCTACAATGAGCAGTTCTTC. This translates into CSQVAGAYNEQFF.

The rearrangement joins TRBV19 to TRBJ1-5; 8 bases agree with TRBD1. The CDR3 runs to 16 residues. Germline trimming cut 6 bases from V and 0 bases from J; bases unmatched to any gene: 7. CDR1 is LNHDA and CDR2 is SQIVND in the germline V gene (reference sequence). CDR3 DNA sequence: TGTGCCAGTAGCATTTGGACAGGGTATAGCAATCAGCCCCAGCATTTT. This translates into CASSIWTGYSNQPQHF. Together with reference TRBV19 and TRBJ1-5, the CDR3 gives the full variable domain: DGGITQSPKYLFRKEGQNVTLSCEQNLNHDAMYWYRQDPGQGLRLIYYSQIVNDFQKGDIAEGYSVSREKKESFPLTVTSAQKNPTAFYLCASSIWTGYSNQPQHFGDGTRLSIL.

With respect to this clonotype: It is likely a read error, because the conserved phenylalanine at the end of the CDR3 is missing. The chain recombines TRBV15 with TRBJ2-7; TRBD2 matches 12 bases. CDR3 length: 16 residues. Germline CDR1 LNHNV, CDR2 YYDKDF (reference sequence). V gave up 0 bases and J gave up 2 bases; unmatched junction bases: 2. The CDR3 nucleotides read TGTGCCACCAGCAGAGAGCGGACTAGCGGGGCCTACGAGCAGTACCTC. It encodes CATSRERTSGAYEQYL.

This clonotype has a single count. The V call is TRBV2, the J call TRBJ2-7, with D possibly being TRBD2 (5 bases). V was trimmed by 8 bases and J by 4 bases, leaving 21 bases between them. This CDR3 comprises 15 residues. CDR1 SNHLY and CDR2 FYNNEI come from the germline V gene. The CDR3 bases are TGTGCCAGCCTCCCAGGTGAGGGAGATGGTTACGAGCAGTACTTC. Its protein is CASLPGEGDGYEQYF. Supplemented by reference TRBV2 and TRBJ2-7, the full variable domain reads EPEVTQTPSHQVTQMGQEVILRCVPISNHLYFYWYRQILGQKVEFLVSFYNNEISEKSEIFDDQFSVERPDGSNFTLKIRSTKLEDSAMYFCASLPGEGDGYEQYFGPGTRLTVT.

The V call is TRBV27, the J call TRBJ2-2; TRBD2 aligns across 10 bases. The trim removed 5 bases at V and 6 bases at J, leaving 18 bases unmatched. Per germline, CDR1 MNHEY and CDR2 SMNVEV (reference sequence). CDR3 length: 19 residues. CDR3 sequence: CASSPLTLSLAGVPGELFF. CDR3 DNA: TGTGCCAGCAGTCCCCTCACTTTGAGCCTAGCGGGAGTTCCCGGGGAGCTGTTTTTT.

This clonotype was seen ten or more times. The chain recombines TRBV4-1 with TRBJ2-5, with D tentatively TRBD1 or TRBD2 (6 bases each). Germline CDR1 and CDR2: MGHRA and YSYEKL. V gave up 1 base and J gave up 1 base, with 16 bases separating them. This CDR3 is 17 amino acids long. The CDR3 sequence is CASSQGGRGPTQETQYF. The DNA of the CDR3 is TGCGCCAGCAGCCAAGGTGGCCGGGGGCCAACCCAAGAGACCCAGTACTTC.

This chain connects TRBV15 to TRBJ2-2, with D tentatively TRBD1 (6 bases). Deletions cut 2 bases from V and 3 bases from J, with 10 bases between. In germline, CDR1 is LNHNV, CDR2 YYDKDF (reference sequence). This CDR3 comprises 15 residues. The CDR3 here is CATSRTRGDTGELFF. For the CDR3, the DNA is TGTGCCACCAGCAGAACCAGGGGCGACACCGGGGAGCTGTTTTTT.

V and J are TRBV20-1 and TRBJ1-4; perhaps TRBD1 as D (6 bases). The V end was cut by 4 bases, the J end by 7 bases, with 13 bases between. The germline V gene encodes CDR1 DFQATT and CDR2 SNEGSKA (reference sequence). The CDR3 has 13 amino acids. Here the CDR3 reads CSAKRGVGEKLFF. The CDR3 bases are TGCAGTGCTAAGAGGGGGGTGGGTGAAAAACTGTTTTTT.

This clonotype was detected only once. The chain couples TRBV19 to TRBJ2-7, with TRBD1 matching 9 bases. The CDR3 runs to 13 residues. V trimming: 6 bases; J trimming: 1 base; junction bases outside the gene matches: 1. Germline V gene lookup returns CDR1 LNHDA and CDR2 SQIVND (reference sequence). The CDR3 nucleotides are TGTGCCAGTAGCGGACAGGGGTCCTACGAGCAGTACTTC. Protein sequence: CASSGQGSYEQYF. The variable domain in full, with the rest retrieved from reference TRBV19 and TRBJ2-7, is DGGITQSPKYLFRKEGQNVTLSCEQNLNHDAMYWYRQDPGQGLRLIYYSQIVNDFQKGDIAEGYSVSREKKESFPLTVTSAQKNPTAFYLCASSGQGSYEQYFGPGTRLTVT.

The V call is TRBV2, the J call TRBJ1-2, with D tentatively TRBD1 (5 bases). Germline V gives CDR1 SNHLY, CDR2 FYNNEI. The CDR3 sequence is 13 residues long. Trimming shortened V by 2 bases and J by 7 bases, and 11 bases separated the two germline ends. The CDR3 nucleotides are TGTGCCAGCAGTGAATTAGCGGGGCTTGGCTACACCTTC. Its translation is CASSELAGLGYTF.

This clonotype was recorded a few times. A much larger clone lies a single base off, so this may be a read error. The genes are TRBV7-2 and TRBJ1-6; TRBD1 is a possible D gene (6 bases). This CDR3 spans 15 amino acids. The V and J ends lost 5 bases and 4 bases respectively, with 12 bases between them. Per germline, CDR1 SGHTA and CDR2 FQGNSA. For the CDR3, the DNA is TGTGCCAGCAGCCTCGAAGGGGGTTATAATTCACCCCTCCACTTT. Translating it yields CASSLEGGYNSPLHF. The variable domain in full, completed from reference TRBV7-2 and TRBJ1-6, reads GAGVSQSPSNKVTEKGKDVELRCDPISGHTALYWYRQSLGQGLEFLIYFQGNSAPDKSGLPSDRFSAERTGGSVSTLTIQRTQQEDSAVYLCASSLEGGYNSPLHFGNGTRLTVT.

The J gene is TRBJ2-3, the V gene TRBV11-2; TRBD2 aligns across 7 bases. The V gene's germline CDR1 is SGHAT and CDR2 FQNNGV. This CDR3 is 15 amino acids long. With 7 bases clipped from V and 5 bases from J, the junction kept 12 bases outside the gene matches. The CDR3 DNA reads TGTGCCAGCACCTTCTGTCGGGAGGAAGGAGATACGCAGTATTTT. Translating gives CASTFCREEGDTQYF.

This clonotype was seen more than once but under ten times. This chain joins TRBV6-2 or TRBV6-3 and TRBJ1-5, with unresolved D. The CDR3 runs to 14 residues. Germline-derived CDR1 and CDR2 are MNHEY and SVGEGT. V dropped 2 bases and J dropped 9 bases, with 14 bases sitting between them. The CDR3 sequence is CASSYGGKMGPQHF. CDR3 coding DNA: TGTGCCAGCAGTTACGGAGGGAAGATGGGGCCCCAGCATTTT.

Turning to this clonotype: Its ends do not fully match the called genes, so a read error is possible. V is TRBV15 and J is TRBJ1-1; maybe TRBD1 (6 bases). The CDR3 runs to 15 residues. From germline, CDR1 is LNHNV and CDR2 YYDKDF (reference sequence). The CDR3 protein is CATSDRRRWDTEAFF. The CDR3 DNA is TGTGCCACCAGCGATCGGAGGAGATGGGACACTGAAGCCTTCTTT.

The chain is built from TRBV24-1 and TRBJ2-2, with D maybe TRBD1 (5 bases). V gave up 12 bases and J gave up 7 bases, with 26 bases separating them. The V gene's germline CDR1 is KGHDR and CDR2 SFDVKD. CDR3 length: 16 amino acids. CDR3 sequence: CACSWGRQAFRGELFF. In DNA, the CDR3 is TGTGCCTGCTCCTGGGGCCGGCAGGCATTCCGCGGGGAGCTGTTTTTT.

The chain has TRBV19 and TRBJ2-7; 7 bases agree with TRBD1. This CDR3 has 13 amino acids. The germline V gene encodes CDR1 LNHDA and CDR2 SQIVND (reference sequence). Losses at the gene ends were 3 bases for V and 5 bases for J; bases not matched to a gene: 4. CDR3 nucleotide sequence: TGTGCCAGTAGTATTGGACAGGCTAACGAGCAGTACTTC. It yields the protein CASSIGQANEQYF.

The CDR3 region has the DNA TGTGCCAGCAGTTACTCGATTGGGACCGCCAACTACGAGCAGTACTTC. Translated: CASSYSIGTANYEQYF. The rearrangement joins TRBV6-5 to TRBJ2-7; D tentatively fits TRBD1 or TRBD2 (5 bases each). Trimming took off 0 bases at V and 3 bases at J, with 15 bases between the two ends. The CDR3 has 16 residues. Germline V gives CDR1 MNHEY, CDR2 SVGAGI.

This clonotype has only a few counts. The chain carries TRBV27 and TRBJ2-4; D possibly uses TRBD1 or TRBD2 (6 bases each). Germline V CDR1 and CDR2: MNHEY, SMNVEV (reference sequence). The CDR3 is 14 residues long. V lost 6 bases and J 7 bases, leaving 16 bases between the germline ends. DNA of the CDR3: TGTGCCAGCAGCCTTACAGGGAGGCTGAACATTCAGTACTTC. This codes for CASSLTGRLNIQYF.

This clonotype was observed many times. This CDR3 reads CASSLFGDSYTEAFF. CDR3 nucleotide sequence: TGTGCCAGCAGTTTATTCGGGGACTCGTACACTGAAGCTTTCTTT. The J gene is TRBJ1-1, the V gene TRBV12-3 or TRBV12-4; D may be TRBD1 (5 bases). This CDR3 has 15 amino acids. Trimming took 2 bases from V and 3 from J, leaving 13 bases between them.

The chain is built from TRBV5-5 and TRBJ2-3, with TRBD2 matching 7 bases. The CDR3 has 14 amino acids. The germline V gene encodes CDR1 SGHKS and CDR2 YYEKEE (reference sequence). J lost 4 bases, V lost 3 bases, and 5 bases had no gene match. Written as DNA, the CDR3 is TGTGCCAGCAGCTCTCAGACTAGCTCAGATACGCAGTATTTT. It yields the protein CASSSQTSSDTQYF.

V and J are TRBV3-1 and TRBJ2-2; possible D gene TRBD2, 5 bases. CDR1 LGHDT and CDR2 YNNKEL come from the germline V gene (reference sequence). The V and J ends lost 0 bases and 2 bases respectively, with 19 bases between them. The CDR3 has 19 amino acids. The CDR3 loop reads CASSQDREGLKGNTGELFF. In DNA, the CDR3 is TGTGCCAGCAGCCAAGATCGAGAGGGATTAAAGGGAAACACCGGGGAGCTGTTTTTT.

This clonotype was picked up many times. This chain links TRBV7-2 with TRBJ1-1, with 7 bases lining up with TRBD1. The CDR3 totals 13 residues. The germline V gene has CDR1 SGHTA and CDR2 FQGNSA. The junction had 5 bases not matched to a gene; V was cut back by 3 bases and J by 7 bases. CDR3 sequence (DNA): TGTGCCAGCAGCTTCCAACAGGGGATTGAAGCTTTCTTT. Its translation is CASSFQQGIEAFF. Full variable domain (rest looked up from reference TRBV7-2 and TRBJ1-1): GAGVSQSPSNKVTEKGKDVELRCDPISGHTALYWYRQSLGQGLEFLIYFQGNSAPDKSGLPSDRFSAERTGGSVSTLTIQRTQQEDSAVYLCASSFQQGIEAFFGQGTRLTVV.

Ten or more counts support this clonotype. The J gene is TRBJ2-1, the V gene TRBV20-1; 8 bases are a match to TRBD2. The J segment lost 10 bases and the V segment lost 5 bases, leaving 22 bases of the junction unmatched. Germline values: CDR1 DFQATT, CDR2 SNEGSKA (reference sequence). The CDR3 has 17 amino acids. The CDR3 spells CSAFTPYREGRLREQFF. CDR3 sequence (DNA): TGCAGTGCTTTCACCCCCTATCGGGAGGGCCGGTTACGCGAGCAGTTCTTC.

This clonotype was picked up many times. The chain uses TRBV20-1 and TRBJ1-2; 7 nucleotides match TRBD1. In germline, CDR1 is DFQATT, CDR2 SNEGSKA (reference sequence). V lost 0 bases and J lost 6; bases outside the gene matches: 7. This CDR3 spans 14 amino acids. Here the CDR3 DNA reads TGCAGTGCTAGAGAGGACAGGAGCATCCATGGCTACACCTTC. It specifies CSAREDRSIHGYTF.

The chain joins TRBV7-2 to TRBJ1-2; 9 nucleotides agree with TRBD1. Germline V gene lookup returns CDR1 SGHTA and CDR2 FQGNSA. This CDR3 contains 14 residues. With 5 bases clipped from V and 5 bases from J, the junction kept 6 bases outside the gene matches. CDR3 in amino acids: CASSTQTGGYGYTF. The CDR3 bases are TGTGCCAGCAGCACGCAGACAGGGGGATATGGCTACACCTTC.

The genes are TRBV6-1 and TRBJ1-5; D is perhaps TRBD1 (5 bases). Germline CDR1 is MNHNS and CDR2 is SASEGT. The CDR3 spans 13 residues. V dropped 1 base and J dropped 6 bases, with 7 bases sitting between them. DNA of the CDR3: TGTGCCAGCAGTGAAGTGGGGCGTCAGCCCCAGCATTTT. Translating it yields CASSEVGRQPQHF.

The J gene is TRBJ1-4, the V gene TRBV19, with no clear D. Trimming took 6 bases from V and 6 from J, leaving 11 bases between them. The CDR3 has 13 residues. The germline gives CDR1 LNHDA, CDR2 SQIVND (reference sequence). CDR3 amino acids: CASRRGRHEKLFF. The CDR3 nucleotides are TGTGCCAGTAGAAGAGGGCGGCATGAAAAACTGTTTTTT.

The rearrangement uses TRBV19 and TRBJ1-1; a possible D gene is TRBD1 (6 bases). Germline V lookup: CDR1 LNHDA, CDR2 SQIVND (reference sequence). The length of the CDR3 is 14 residues. V shed 3 bases and J shed 3 bases, with 11 bases lying between them. The CDR3 here is CASSIRHRDTEAFF. The CDR3 DNA sequence: TGTGCCAGTAGTATTCGTCACAGGGACACTGAAGCTTTCTTT.